The 8 T cell receptor beta chains listed next were all sequenced from one sample in a study of blood T cell repertoires in COVID-19. Generated by immunoSEQ multiplex PCR, the TCRdb table keeps only in-frame clones and is missing some. Of over 150,000 clones listed, more than 70% are singletons. The sequenced sample consisted of peripheral blood. These receptors all stem from a man aged 45-60 years with COVID-19, enrolled during active disease.

V usage is TRBV3-1 (or the pseudogene TRBV3-2) and J usage is TRBJ2-7, with D unclear. The V gene lost 0 bases and the J gene lost 4 bases, with 13 bases spanning the gap. Germline CDR1 LGHDT, CDR2 YNNKEL (reference sequence). The CDR3 sequence is 15 residues long. The CDR3 region has the DNA TGTGCCAGCAGCCAAGAACAGAACATTGCGTACGAGCAGTACTTC. Its translation: CASSQEQNIAYEQYF.

This chain connects TRBV4-2 to TRBJ1-6; D might be TRBD1 (6 bases). Looked up from germline, CDR1 is LGHNA and CDR2 is YNFKEQ. The CDR3 runs 17 residues. V lost 0 bases and J lost 9, with 18 bases in between. Written as DNA, the CDR3 is TGTGCCAGCAGCCAAGATTCCCTGGGCGGGGGCGGTTCACCCCTCCACTTT. Translated, it gives CASSQDSLGGGGSPLHF.

V usage is TRBV19 and J usage is TRBJ2-3; 10 positions agree with TRBD2. The CDR3 totals 16 residues. The J segment lost 1 base and the V segment lost 1 base, leaving 2 bases of the junction unmatched. Germline CDR1 is LNHDA and CDR2 is SQIVND (reference sequence). CDR3 bases: TGTGCCAGTAGTATAGTCCTAGCGGGGGGCACAGATACGCAGTATTTT. Encoded protein: CASSIVLAGGTDTQYF.

The chain recombines TRBV19 with TRBJ1-1; D call uncertain. Germline assignment: CDR1 LNHDA and CDR2 SQIVND (reference sequence). V lost 7 bases and J 6 bases, leaving 18 bases between the germline ends. CDR3 length equals 14 residues. The CDR3 DNA reads as TGTGCCAGTACACAACAAGGAGGGAGCCCTGAAGCTTTCTTT. As protein: CASTQQGGSPEAFF.

V and J are TRBV5-1 and TRBJ1-4, with TRBD1 matching over 10 bases. Germline CDR1 SGHRS, CDR2 YFSETQ. Losses at the gene ends were 4 bases for V and 4 bases for J; bases not matched to a gene: 7. CDR3 length: 16 amino acids. The CDR3 nucleotides read TGCGCCAGCAGCCAGGGACAGGGGTTTATTAATGAAAAACTGTTTTTT. Protein sequence: CASSQGQGFINEKLFF.

V gene TRBV15 combines with J gene TRBJ2-7; D is perhaps TRBD1 (6 bases). The V gene's germline CDR1 is LNHNV and CDR2 YYDKDF (reference sequence). The CDR3 totals 16 residues. V was pared by 3 bases and J by 1 base, with 16 bases between. CDR3 region: CATSRDSLSPSYEQYF. CDR3 DNA sequence: TGTGCCACCAGCAGGGACAGTCTATCTCCATCCTACGAGCAGTACTTC. Based on the CDR3 plus reference TRBV15 and TRBJ2-7, the full variable domain is DAMVIQNPRYQVTQFGKPVTLSCSQTLNHNVMYWYQQKSSQAPKLLFHYYDKDFNNEADTPDNFQSRRPNTSFCFLDIRSPGLGDTAMYLCATSRDSLSPSYEQYFGPGTRLTVT.

The sample holds one count of this clone. The V and J genes are TRBV5-1 and TRBJ1-3; D is possibly TRBD1 (6 bases). This CDR3 contains 16 residues. Germline V lookup: CDR1 SGHRS, CDR2 YFSETQ. V was shortened by 4 bases and J by 0 bases, with 14 bases between the two germline ends. The CDR3 is CASSAYRASSGNTIYF. CDR3 nucleotides: TGCGCCAGCAGCGCTTACAGGGCGAGCTCTGGAAACACCATATATTTT.

The V gene is TRBV7-2, the J gene TRBJ1-2; 7 nucleotides match TRBD1. The CDR3 consists of 14 residues. The V segment lost 5 bases and the J segment 2 bases; nucleotides outside the gene matches: 5. Germline CDR1 and CDR2: SGHTA and FQGNSA. CDR3 in DNA: TGTGCCAGCAGCCCGGGACAGACCAACTATGGCTACACCTTC. It codes for CASSPGQTNYGYTF.